This T cell receptor (beta chain) was identified in a study of shared clonotypes between healthy human individuals (dated by TCRdb to about 2020). Study-wide context: A few men and a couple of women, aged 18 to 49 years, made up the cohort. Blood TCR repertoires of about five healthy adults were deeply sequenced to estimate repertoire size and the extent of clonotype sharing between individuals. Leukapheresis yielded between about 0.94 and 9 billion PBMCs per donor. For each donor, three plates each were used for CD4 naive and CD4 memory, two plates were used for CD8 naive, and one plate was used for CD8 memory. To increase sequencing depth and limit assay-specific biases, different laboratories used diverse techniques to prepare libraries and sequence TCR repertoires.

Using the deep immunoSEQ assay, TCR CDR3 regions were amplified from genomic DNA by multiplex PCR. Extracted genomic DNA from each cell subset was distributed evenly across all wells of several immunoSEQ 96-well plates, and each plate was treated as a replicate. For sorted subsets, each replicate PCR was loaded with roughly 200 ng genomic DNA, equivalent to some 31,000 T cell genomes. Purified libraries were measured with a Qubit 3.0 fluorometer, size-checked on a Bioanalyzer 2100, and measured again with the KAPA Library Quantification kit. A separate single-read 150-cycle Illumina NextSeq 550 flow cell was used to sequence each immunoSEQ 96-well plate. As for the original processing: The immunoSEQ output contained only junctional sequences without quality scores, so filtering could not match that applied to full-length reads. To assign V/J genes and CDR3, sequences were annotated against IMGT germline references using PyIR, a Python wrapper for IgBLAST v1.9. Reads were filtered out if the reads had weak V/J assignments (E-value above 1e-6), no CDR3, stop codons, out-of-frame junctions, or ambiguous translated residues. V3J clonotypes were defined as sequences sharing an identical inferred V gene, J gene, and CDR3 amino acid sequence. Percentage overlap between repertoires was computed as shared unique clonotypes divided by the size of the smaller repertoire. RTK rarefaction, the Chao1 estimator, and Recon v2.1 estimates of unobserved clonotypes were used to assess repertoire richness. Generation probabilities for all TCRbeta clonotypes obtained by the gDNA method from several donors were computed using OLGA. The source is immuneACCESS, and TCRdb retained only in-frame sequences with V and J called. Part of the clones is not carried over; for the studies checked, unresolved V genes explain less than half of this, and the remainder is unexplained. Clone size and the V and J calls come from that table; the DNA yielded D and trimming. The sample table records around 1,000,000 clones; 60% to 85% of these occur just once. About 0.94% of the sample is taken by the ten largest.

Healthy HIV-negative adults with no recently reported acute infections or vaccinations were included as donors. Every donor was a Caucasian adult residing in Nashville, Tennessee, USA. CD4+ T cells were enriched by magnetic negative selection, after which naive cells were positively selected on CD45RA and the negative fraction was taken as the memory subset. After blood collection by leukapheresis, PBMCs were isolated using Ficoll-Histopaque density gradient centrifugation and then cryopreserved in the vapor phase of liquid nitrogen. Analytical flow cytometry was used to check the purity and quantity of each magnetically sorted T cell population. Genomic DNA was isolated from every sorted fraction and measured by UV absorbance on a Nanodrop 2000c. At the junction V is shortened by 3 bases and J by 7 bases, with 16 bases in between. Based on the germline V gene, the CDR1 and CDR2 sequences are SGHDT and YYEEEE. From its cysteine to its phenylalanine, the CDR3 spans 14 amino acids. The DNA shown is the 42-base CDR3, in frame from base 1.

What the research found in general, with its limitations: Rarefaction of sorted-subset datasets indicated incomplete sequencing despite the large sequencing depth. Naive subsets generally had larger estimated clonotype richness than memory subsets. Based on pairwise subsampling, the degree of clonotype sharing among donors was expected to be affected by sequencing depth. Only blood was sampled, and tissue TCR repertoires likely differ from those in blood. Approximately 5% of naive CD4, 3% to 3.5% of naive CD8, approximately 2% of memory CD4, and about 0.4% of memory CD8 clonotypes were shared across several donors. Compared with non-shared clonotypes, the clonotypes found in all four sorted-subset donors had higher generation probabilities. The small number of donors limited the genetic and exposure-history diversity represented.

Points on this clone: What this receptor recognizes is not known. No qualities accompany the bases; no much larger clone lies one base away.

Sequencing input: memory CD4+ T cells from PBMCs. What the cell subset or site label conveys for this sample: CD45RA-negative fraction. The chain is assembled from TRBV5-6 and TRBJ1-1, with the D gene not confidently named. The receptor was isolated from a man between 18 and 35 years old in good health. Some clones in this sample may be carry-over from other donors' samples. CDR3 protein: CASSWNGVRGEAFF. The DNA sequence reads TGTGCCAGCAGCTGGAACGGGGTTCGGGGTGAAGCTTTCTTT.